Sequencing of this T cell receptor (beta chain) was carried out in a study of T cells in Graves' hyperthyroidism and ophthalmopathy. Study conclusions and caveats: Ophthalmopathy stood apart from stable hyperthyroidism in a 13 V-J model.

Turning to this clonotype: Its target is not known.

Template material for amplifying TCR beta CDR3 regions consisted of RNA transcripts. First-round RT-PCR with HTBI primers amplified the TCR CDR3 region. From the multiplex PCR reads, TCRdb called clonotypes with MiXCR, one entry per CDR3 protein. This table holds about 400,000 distinct CDR3 sequences, approximately 13% found once. The CDR3 is 16 residues long. Germline V lookup: CDR1 LGHNA, CDR2 YNFKEQ. Trimming at V came to 1 base and at J to 0 bases, leaving 5 bases not matched to a gene. Fresh peripheral blood, 8 to 10 ml, was the source of the PBMCs. The source is a woman between 18 and 29 years old with Graves' hyperthyroidism. This rearrangement joins TRBV4-2 to TRBJ2-7, with TRBD2 identical over 8 bases. The material sequenced was blood. DNA for the CDR3: TGTGCCAGCAGCCAAGCGGGGGGGAGGAGCTCCTACGAGCAGTACTTC. Encoded protein: CASSQAGGRSSYEQYF.